This T cell receptor beta chain was sequenced for a study of beta chain features in type 1 diabetes. The CDR3 loop spans 14 amino acids. V lost 6 bases and J lost 5, with 14 bases in between. Germline V gene data show CDR1 as MGHRA and CDR2 as YSYEKL. All of the isolated RNA was reverse transcribed, so expressed TCRB transcripts were sequenced. Clones were sequenced by immunoSEQ multiplex PCR, and TCRdb holds only the in-frame ones, with some missing. The data hold more than 350,000 clones, with approximately 10% observed a single time. This clone turned up a few times. V gene TRBV4-1 combines with J gene TRBJ2-1, with a tentative D call TRBD1 (5 bases). This TCR was recovered from a woman between 18 and 30 years old in good health. Sequenced input: naive CD4+ T cells from blood. The CDR3 bases are TGCGCCAGCAGAGGGGCCAGTCGGCACAATGAGCAGTTCTTC. Translated: CASRGASRHNEQFF.